Listed below are T cell receptor beta chains from one sample, sequenced in a study of blood T cell repertoires in COVID-19. Profiled with immunoSEQ multiplex PCR; TCRdb holds only in-frame clones, not every one. The data contain around 57,000 clones, 90% of them singletons. The specimen sequenced was peripheral blood. The receptors here all came from a man aged 50 or older with acute or convalescent COVID-19. CDR3s include the opening cysteine and the closing phenylalanine or tryptophan. D genes are given only for firm matches. Size values are once, few and many counts, or a class for expanded clones, and some rows have none.

TRBV5-5	once	TRBJ1-4	-	CASSLVAGRGEKLFF	TGTGCCAGCAGCTTGGTGGCAGGGAGGGGAGAAAAACTGTTTTTT
TRBV5-4	once	TRBJ2-1	-	CASSSGDSLRRNEQFF	TGTGCCAGCAGCTCGGGGGACAGCCTGAGGCGGAATGAGCAGTTCTTC
TRBV11-2	-	TRBJ2-7	TRBD1	CASSFGTGDYEQYF	TGTGCCAGCAGCTTCGGGACAGGTGACTACGAGCAGTACTTC
TRBV7-2	-	TRBJ2-7	-	CASSLGTYYEQYF	TGTGCCAGCAGCTTGGGGACATACTACGAGCAGTACTTC
TRBV6-5	once	TRBJ2-7	-	CASSPSGVSYEQYF	TGTGCCAGCAGTCCGTCAGGGGTCTCCTACGAGCAGTACTTC
TRBV3-1/TRBV3-2	once	TRBJ2-3	-	CASASRPIWERDTQYF	TGTGCCAGCGCCTCTCGCCCTATATGGGAGAGAGATACGCAGTATTTT
TRBV11-2	few	TRBJ2-7	-	CASSLGREYEQYF	TGTGCCAGCAGCCTAGGCCGGGAGTACGAGCAGTACTTC
TRBV7-2	once	TRBJ2-2	TRBD1	CASSAGQGFAGELFF	TGTGCCAGCAGCGCGGGACAGGGATTCGCCGGGGAGCTGTTTTTT
TRBV19	-	TRBJ2-7	TRBD2	CASSTASGMGYEQYF	TGTGCCAGTAGTACGGCTAGCGGGATGGGCTACGAGCAGTACTTC
TRBV7-2	-	TRBJ2-2	TRBD2	CASSLAAGGPYTGELFF	TGTGCCAGCAGCTTAGCTGCGGGAGGGCCGTACACCGGGGAGCTGTTTTTT
TRBV7-2	-	TRBJ2-1	-	CASSLGRGRRPREQFF	TGTGCCAGCAGCTTGGGGAGGGGGAGAAGGCCCCGTGAGCAGTTCTTC
TRBV4-1	-	TRBJ1-2	-	CASSQDGGEEGYTF	TGCGCCAGCAGCCAAGATGGGGGGGAGGAAGGCTACACCTTC
TRBV5-4	few	TRBJ2-5	TRBD1	CASREPGQDQETQYF	TGTGCCAGCAGGGAACCGGGACAGGACCAAGAGACCCAGTACTTC
TRBV5-1	-	TRBJ2-7	TRBD1	CASSLGDRDVTYEQYF	TGCGCCAGCAGCTTGGGGGACAGGGATGTAACCTACGAGCAGTACTTC
TRBV27	-	TRBJ1-6	-	CASSSGQISRGSPLHF	TGTGCCAGCAGTTCTGGACAGATTAGTCGAGGTTCACCCCTCCACTTT
TRBV19	-	TRBJ1-2	TRBD1	CASFNRGSNYGYTF	TGTGCCAGTTTTAACAGGGGCTCCAACTATGGCTACACCTTC
TRBV4-1	-	TRBJ2-2	-	CASSQVAGGGTGELFF	TGCGCCAGCAGCCAAGTAGCCGGTGGAGGCACCGGGGAGCTGTTTTTT
TRBV5-4	-	TRBJ2-2	TRBD2	CASSPAGGLNTGELFF	TGTGCCAGCAGCCCGGCGGGAGGGTTGAACACCGGGGAGCTGTTTTTT
TRBV7-9	-	TRBJ1-2	-	CASSLGDYGYTF	TGTGCCAGCAGCTTAGGAGACTATGGCTACACCTTC
TRBV21-1	few	TRBJ2-7	-	CASNTAYSSYEQYF	TGTGCCAGCAACACAGCTTATAGCTCCTACGAGCAGTACTTC
TRBV29-1	-	TRBJ1-1	-	CKGRMNTEAFF	TGCAAAGGCAGGATGAACACTGAAGCTTTCTTT
TRBV9	-	TRBJ2-1	TRBD2	CASSAAGGGGRLGLAGMEQFF	TGCGCCAGCAGCGCAGCTGGGGGGGGAGGCAGACTGGGACTAGCGGGAATGGAGCAGTTCTTC
TRBV27	-	TRBJ2-7	-	CASSPLTVPYEQYF	TGTGCCAGCAGTCCTCTGACAGTCCCCTACGAGCAGTACTTC
TRBV10-3	-	TRBJ2-3	TRBD2	CAILGTSQDTQYF	TGTGCCATCCTTGGGACTAGCCAGGATACGCAGTATTTT